Each of the 9 T cell receptor beta chains below was sequenced from the same sample in a study of T cell changes during pregnancy in multiple sclerosis. Sequenced by immunoSEQ multiplex PCR; TCRdb stores in-frame clones only, minus some. The sample has tens of thousands of clones; 93% are singletons. The sample here was CD4+ T cells from peripheral blood mononuclear cells, taken in the second trimester of pregnancy. The receptors come from a female donor with multiple sclerosis, enrolled in a pregnancy study.

The chain recombines TRBV30 with TRBJ2-7; D unclear. The CDR3 totals 15 residues. Germline assignment: CDR1 GTSNPN and CDR2 SVGIG (reference sequence). Trimming left V 0 bases short and J 9 bases short, with 21 bases between. The CDR3 nucleotides read TGTGCCTGGAGTGTACCATGGGCAGCTCGGATGGGGCAGTACTTC. This encodes CAWSVPWAARMGQYF.

V is TRBV7-8 and J is TRBJ2-3; TRBD1 matches at 7 bases. The V and J ends lost 4 bases and 7 bases, in that order; junction bases with no gene match: 8. The length of the CDR3 is 14 residues. Germline V gene lookup returns CDR1 SGHVS and CDR2 FQNEAQ. In nucleotides, the CDR3 is TGTGCCAGCAGCTCCAACACAGGGGCCAATACGCAGTATTTT. This sequence encodes CASSSNTGANTQYF. Using reference TRBV7-8 and TRBJ2-3 for the parts outside the CDR3, the full variable domain is GAGVSQSPRYKVAKRGQDVALRCDPISGHVSLFWYQQALGQGPEFLTYFQNEAQLDKSGLPSDRFFAERPEGSVSTLKIQRTQQEDSAVYLCASSSNTGANTQYFGPGTRLTVL.

The chain recombines TRBV6-1 with TRBJ2-4; 12 bases are a match to TRBD2. V trimming: 7 bases; J trimming: 6 bases; junction bases outside the gene matches: 7. The length of the CDR3 is 15 residues. Per the germline V gene, CDR1 is MNHNS and CDR2 is SASEGT. The CDR3 sequence is CASTLTSGSTNIQYF. The CDR3 DNA reads as TGTGCCAGCACCCTGACTAGCGGGAGTACAAACATTCAGTACTTC.

The chain is built from TRBV27 and TRBJ2-1; TRBD2 matches at 8 bases. The CDR3 is 14 amino acids. V was clipped by 3 bases and J by 7 bases; unmatched bases: 5. The V gene's germline CDR1 is MNHEY and CDR2 SMNVEV (reference sequence). CDR3 in DNA: TGTGCCAGCAGTTTGGGGACTAGTAAGAATGAGCAGTTCTTC. It codes for CASSLGTSKNEQFF.

The chain is built from TRBV19 and TRBJ2-7; a possible D gene is TRBD1 (6 bases). The CDR3 sequence is 15 residues long. The germline V gene has CDR1 LNHDA and CDR2 SQIVND (reference sequence). The ends were cut back, 3 bases at V and 3 bases at J, with 15 bases in the middle. CDR3 nucleotide sequence: TGTGCCAGTAGTATTCTACAGGGAGTTAACTACGAGCAGTACTTC. It translates to CASSILQGVNYEQYF. The full variable domain, rest sourced from reference TRBV19 and TRBJ2-7, is DGGITQSPKYLFRKEGQNVTLSCEQNLNHDAMYWYRQDPGQGLRLIYYSQIVNDFQKGDIAEGYSVSREKKESFPLTVTSAQKNPTAFYLCASSILQGVNYEQYFGPGTRLTVT.

This chain connects TRBV5-6 to TRBJ1-5; 8 nucleotides agree with TRBD1. The CDR3 extends over 17 amino acids. The V segment lost 3 bases and the J segment 0 bases; nucleotides outside the gene matches: 8. Per germline, CDR1 SGHDT and CDR2 YYEEEE. CDR3 sequence: CASSYLDRDGSNQPQHF. For the CDR3, the DNA is TGTGCCAGCAGCTACCTGGACAGGGATGGTAGCAATCAGCCCCAGCATTTT.

The rearrangement uses TRBV29-1 and TRBJ1-5; D not certain. V lost 4 bases, J lost 2 bases, and 6 bases lay in between. Germline CDR1 SQVTM, CDR2 ANQGSEA. The CDR3 contains 12 residues. Here the CDR3 reads CSVVGGNQPQHF. CDR3 sequence (DNA): TGCAGCGTTGTCGGGGGCAATCAGCCCCAGCATTTT.

Only one count was recorded for this clone. The DNA of the CDR3 is TGCGCCAGCAGCCCTCATAGACTAGCGGGAGGGAATGAGCAGTTCTTC. Amino acid sequence: CASSPHRLAGGNEQFF. The chain uses TRBV5-1 and TRBJ2-1, with 14 bases fitting TRBD2. J was trimmed by 7 bases and V by 4 bases; bases with no gene match: 7. Germline loops: CDR1 SGHRS, CDR2 YFSETQ. There are 16 residues in the CDR3.

V gene TRBV9 combines with J gene TRBJ2-5; perhaps TRBD2 as D (5 bases). Germline V gives CDR1 SGDLS, CDR2 YYNGEE. Trimming removed 0 bases at V and 2 bases at J, with 11 bases between. The CDR3 has 15 residues. The chain's CDR3 is CASSVVGGLQETQYF. The CDR3 DNA is TGTGCCAGCAGCGTAGTAGGCGGGCTACAAGAGACCCAGTACTTC.